The rows below give T cell receptor beta chains drawn from one sample of a study of shared clonotypes between healthy human individuals. Generated by immunoSEQ multiplex PCR, the TCRdb table keeps only in-frame clones and is missing some. The table lists about 2 million clones, about 95% of them singletons. Sequencing was done on a sample of naive CD8+ T cells sorted from blood. These receptor sequences come from a man between 18 and 35 years old in good health. The CDR3 runs from the conserved cysteine through the conserved F or W. The D gene is left open where the match is weak. Part of the rows lack a size; the others show once, few, many or a class for expanded clones.

>-|TRBV18|-|TRBJ1-1
CASSSQGTVTEAFF
TGTGCCAGCTCATCTCAAGGTACAGTCACTGAAGCTTTCTTT
>TRBD2|TRBV28|-|TRBJ2-3
CASSLIWLAGSGKSDTQYF
TGTGCCAGCAGTTTAATCTGGCTAGCGGGGTCAGGTAAATCAGATACGCAGTATTTT
>TRBD1|TRBV10-1|-|TRBJ1-1
CASRGTGAGSTEAFF
TGCGCCAGCAGGGGGACAGGAGCCGGCAGTACTGAAGCTTTCTTT
>TRBD1|TRBV28|-|TRBJ2-1
CASSLGTVYNEQFF
TGTGCCAGCAGTTTAGGGACAGTGTACAATGAGCAGTTCTTC
>-|TRBV6-1|-|TRBJ1-1
CASSDNGEAFF
TGTGCCAGCAGTGATAACGGTGAAGCTTTCTTT
>TRBD2|TRBV11-2|-|TRBJ2-7
CASSSPPMGGYSYEQYF
TGTGCCAGCAGCTCACCCCCCATGGGGGGGTACTCCTACGAGCAGTACTTC
>-|TRBV19|-|TRBJ2-7
CASSITSSPGLHEQYF
TGTGCCAGTAGTATCACCAGCTCCCCAGGGCTTCACGAGCAGTACTTC
>-|TRBV29-1|-|TRBJ2-3
CSVVLPLGGSTDTQYF
TGCAGCGTTGTCCTGCCTTTGGGTGGCAGCACAGATACGCAGTATTTT
>TRBD2|TRBV9|-|TRBJ2-7
CASSSGGEGYEQYF
TGTGCCAGCAGTAGCGGGGGCGAGGGATACGAGCAGTACTTC
>-|TRBV11-2|-|TRBJ2-7
CASSFGTQAYEQYF
TGTGCCAGCAGCTTTGGGACTCAGGCCTACGAGCAGTACTTC
>-|TRBV15|-|TRBJ1-2
CATSRDGAHLGYTF
TGTGCCACCAGCAGAGATGGGGCCCACTTAGGCTACACCTTC
>-|TRBV2|-|TRBJ1-4
CASSDEWGGLRGANEKLFF
TGTGCCAGCAGTGATGAGTGGGGTGGACTCAGGGGAGCTAATGAAAAACTGTTTTTT
>-|TRBV9|once|TRBJ1-1
CASSARGPEAFF
TGTGCCAGCAGCGCGCGGGGCCCTGAAGCTTTCTTT
>-|TRBV7-9|-|TRBJ2-5
CASSPSETQYF
TGTGCCAGCAGCCCCAGTGAGACCCAGTACTTC
>-|TRBV10-3|-|TRBJ1-2
CATRTDSYYGYTF
TGTGCCACCCGGACAGATTCCTACTATGGCTACACCTTC
>-|TRBV11-2|-|TRBJ2-3
CASSLDLSPTRTQYF
TGTGCCAGCAGCTTAGATCTTTCCCCCACCCGGACGCAGTATTTT
>TRBD1|TRBV4-3|-|TRBJ1-5
CASSQDMVGTGAHQPQHF
TGCGCCAGCAGCCAAGATATGGTAGGGACAGGGGCACATCAGCCCCAGCATTTT
>-|TRBV27|-|TRBJ1-5
CASSFGENQPQHF
TGTGCCAGCAGTTTTGGGGAGAATCAGCCCCAGCATTTT
>TRBD1|TRBV29-1|-|TRBJ1-2
CSTRDSYGYTF
TGCAGCACCCGGGACAGCTATGGCTACACCTTC
>-|TRBV11-1|-|TRBJ1-3
CASSQRRDTIYF
TGTGCCAGCAGCCAAAGGCGGGACACCATATATTTT
>-|TRBV25-1|-|TRBJ1-1
CASSEYTENTEAFF
TGTGCCAGCAGTGAATATACCGAGAACACTGAAGCTTTCTTT
>-|TRBV7-9|-|TRBJ2-2
CASEGLDIAGNTGELFF
TGTGCCAGCGAGGGGCTAGACATCGCGGGGAACACCGGGGAGCTGTTTTTT
>-|TRBV4-1|-|TRBJ2-1
CASRDTYNEQFF
TGCGCCAGCAGAGACACGTACAATGAGCAGTTCTTC
>-|TRBV7-9|-|TRBJ2-5
CASSSQRERQETQYF
TGTGCCAGCAGCTCCCAACGGGAGAGACAAGAGACCCAGTACTTC
>-|TRBV10-2|-|TRBJ1-1
CASYGAGTNTEAFF
TGCGCCAGTTACGGGGCAGGGACGAACACTGAAGCTTTCTTT
>TRBD2|TRBV7-3|-|TRBJ2-5
CASSPGIAGEETQYF
TGTGCCAGCAGCCCCGGGATAGCGGGGGAAGAGACCCAGTACTTC
>TRBD1|TRBV7-2|-|TRBJ2-5
CASSLEGAETQYF
TGTGCCAGCAGCTTAGAGGGGGCAGAGACCCAGTACTTC
>-|TRBV4-1|-|TRBJ1-6
CASSQDYDFPLHF
TGCGCCAGCAGCCAAGATTACGACTTCCCCCTCCACTTT
>-|TRBV27|-|TRBJ1-1
CASSYRPMGTEAFF
TGTGCCAGCAGTTACAGGCCCATGGGCACTGAAGCTTTCTTT
>TRBD1|TRBV28|-|TRBJ2-7
CASIGTGQYEQYF
TGTGCCAGCATCGGGACAGGGCAATACGAGCAGTACTTC
>TRBD2|TRBV19|-|TRBJ2-1
CASSTPTSGSENEQFF
TGTGCCAGTAGTACCCCTACGAGCGGGAGCGAAAATGAGCAGTTCTTC
>-|TRBV27|-|TRBJ2-1
CASSTRGAYNEQFF
TGTGCCAGCAGTACGCGGGGCGCCTACAATGAGCAGTTCTTC
>-|TRBV11-2|-|TRBJ2-1
CASSLVGNEQFF
TGTGCCAGCAGCTTAGTTGGCAATGAGCAGTTCTTC
>-|TRBV9|-|TRBJ2-1
CASSKYSSYNEQFF
TGTGCCAGCAGCAAGTACAGCAGTTACAATGAGCAGTTCTTC
>-|TRBV6-1|-|TRBJ2-7
CASNGGSLDSYEQYF
TGTGCCAGCAATGGTGGCAGTTTAGACTCCTACGAGCAGTACTTC
>TRBD1|TRBV9|once|TRBJ1-2
CASSGQGASGYTF
TGTGCCAGCAGTGGACAGGGGGCGTCTGGCTACACCTTC
>TRBD1|TRBV7-2|-|TRBJ2-5
CASSHYPGQPQETQYF
TGTGCCAGCAGCCATTACCCGGGACAGCCGCAAGAGACCCAGTACTTC
>-|TRBV27|-|TRBJ2-2
CASSLLASVTGELFF
TGTGCCAGCAGTTTATTGGCTAGCGTTACCGGGGAGCTGTTTTTT
>-|TRBV28|-|TRBJ2-3
CASSFERASTDTQYF
TGTGCCAGCAGTTTCGAGCGGGCCAGCACAGATACGCAGTATTTT
>-|TRBV10-3|-|TRBJ1-2
CAISSAGTEANYGYTF
TGTGCCATCAGTAGTGCCGGGACGGAGGCTAACTATGGCTACACCTTC
>TRBD1|TRBV5-8|-|TRBJ1-5
CASSWGQDHELPQHF
TGTGCCAGCAGCTGGGGACAGGACCATGAGCTGCCCCAGCATTTT
>TRBD2|TRBV7-9|-|TRBJ2-1
CASSQFLSGGAPNEQFF
TGTGCCAGCAGCCAATTCCTTAGCGGGGGGGCCCCCAATGAGCAGTTCTTC
>-|TRBV27|-|TRBJ1-1
CASSFFVAGETEAFF
TGTGCCAGCAGTTTCTTCGTGGCAGGGGAAACTGAAGCTTTCTTT